Each of the 21 T cell receptor beta chains below was sequenced from the same sample in a study of shared clonotypes between healthy human individuals. The assay was immunoSEQ multiplex PCR, and TCRdb's table has in-frame clones only and misses some. The sample has a few hundred thousand clones; approximately 79% are singletons. Material: memory CD4+ T cells sorted from blood. Subset specified: CD45RA-negative fraction. The receptors shown here come from a man aged 30 to 39 in good health.

This rearrangement joins TRBV7-9 to TRBJ2-2; no definite D call. Trimming removed 0 bases from V and 7 bases from J, with 18 bases in between. Per germline, CDR1 SEHNR and CDR2 FQNEAQ (reference sequence). This CDR3 comprises 17 residues. DNA for the CDR3: TGTGCCAGCAGCTTAGCGCGAGGTTCGTGGCTAAGCGGGGAGCTGTTTTTT. This sequence encodes CASSLARGSWLSGELFF.

The rearrangement joins TRBV5-4 to TRBJ2-7, with TRBD1 matching 7 bases. Germline V lookup: CDR1 SGHNT, CDR2 YYREEE (reference sequence). The V segment lost 4 bases and the J segment 2 bases; nucleotides outside the gene matches: 9. The CDR3 contains 15 residues. CDR3 sequence (DNA): TGTGCCAGCAGCCCAGGAAGGACAGGACCCTACGAGCAGTACTTC. Its protein is CASSPGRTGPYEQYF.

V usage is TRBV7-6 and J usage is TRBJ2-2; 9 bases map to TRBD2. Unmatched junction bases numbered 10, after V lost 1 base and J lost 1 base. Looked up from germline, CDR1 is SGHVS and CDR2 is FNYEAQ. This CDR3 has 19 residues. The CDR3: CASSLGQTSTSGNTGELFF. In DNA, the CDR3 is TGTGCCAGCAGCTTAGGGCAGACCTCGACTAGCGGGAACACCGGGGAGCTGTTTTTT.

V is TRBV27 and J is TRBJ2-7, with no clear D. The V end lost 6 bases, the J end lost 1 base, and 13 bases lay between the germline ends. The CDR3 is 14 residues long. Per germline, CDR1 MNHEY and CDR2 SMNVEV (reference sequence). The CDR3 is CASSRIPSSYEQYF. The CDR3 DNA reads as TGTGCCAGCAGCCGTATACCCTCTTCCTACGAGCAGTACTTC.

The rearrangement links TRBV7-9 to TRBJ2-3; D may be TRBD2 (6 bases). The CDR3 sequence is 16 residues long. V was trimmed by 1 base and J by 2 bases, leaving 13 bases between them. Germline-derived CDR1 and CDR2 are SEHNR and FQNEAQ (reference sequence). In DNA form, the CDR3 reads TGTGCCAGCAGCTTAGTGGAATTAGCGGACACAGATACGCAGTATTTT. Its protein is CASSLVELADTDTQYF.

This chain uses TRBV7-2 with TRBJ2-7; D is unresolved. The length of the CDR3 is 14 residues. Germline CDR1 and CDR2: SGHTA and FQGNSA. V lost 1 base and J 6 bases, leaving 13 bases between the germline ends. CDR3 loop: CASSLVFSPSEQYF. The CDR3, as DNA: TGTGCCAGCAGCTTAGTGTTTTCCCCTAGCGAGCAGTACTTC.

The V call is TRBV6-6, the J call TRBJ2-3; D gene ambiguous. V lost 2 bases and J lost 3, with 9 bases in between. Germline V lookup: CDR1 MNHNY, CDR2 SVGAGI (reference sequence). The length of the CDR3 is 14 residues. The CDR3 DNA follows: TGTGCCAGCAGTTACCATCCGGGTACAGATACGCAGTATTTT. It translates to CASSYHPGTDTQYF.

The chain carries TRBV18 and TRBJ1-1; D is ambiguous. Germline CDR1 reads KGHSH; CDR2 reads LQKENI. The CDR3 is made up of 18 amino acids. The germline V and J ends were trimmed by 3 bases and 11 bases, with 31 bases remaining between them. Here the CDR3 reads CASSPSTSIGPGPRYAFF. CDR3 DNA: TGTGCCAGCTCACCCTCGACGAGTATTGGGCCAGGCCCAAGATACGCTTTCTTT.

Worth noting for this clone: This same CDR3 is encoded by further DNA sequences in the sample. The CDR3, as DNA: TGCGCCAGCAGCTTGGCAGGGGAGACCCAGTACTTC. Protein: CASSLAGETQYF. The V gene is TRBV5-1, the J gene TRBJ2-5, with D possibly matching TRBD1 (5 bases). Germline CDR1 and CDR2: SGHRS and YFSETQ. Trimming pared 0 bases from V and 5 bases from J, leaving 5 bases between. The CDR3 covers 12 residues.

The chain combines TRBV25-1 with TRBJ2-7, with 7 bases fitting TRBD1. Germline V lookup: CDR1 MGHDK, CDR2 SYGVNS. This CDR3 spans 14 amino acids. Trimming at V came to 3 bases and at J to 2 bases, leaving 4 bases not matched to a gene. CDR3 DNA sequence: TGTGCCAGCAGTGAGACAGGGATTACCTACGAGCAGTACTTC. It translates to CASSETGITYEQYF.

V gene TRBV6-5 combines with J gene TRBJ2-1; D is tentatively TRBD1 or TRBD2 (6 bases each). This CDR3 comprises 14 residues. CDR1 and CDR2 (germline): MNHEY, SVGAGI. V lost 5 bases and J 4 bases, leaving 12 bases between the germline ends. The CDR3 nucleotides read TGTGCCAGCAGTATGGGGGGCCGATACAATGAGCAGTTCTTC. Its protein is CASSMGGRYNEQFF.

The chain uses TRBV7-3 and TRBJ2-2; D is unclear. In germline, CDR1 is SGHTA, CDR2 FQGTGA. The CDR3 has 15 residues. Trimming removed 0 bases at V and 4 bases at J, with 9 bases between. The chain's CDR3 is CASSLTWIPTGELFF. DNA of the CDR3: TGTGCCAGCAGCTTAACGTGGATCCCCACCGGGGAGCTGTTTTTT.

The rearrangement joins TRBV27 to TRBJ2-3, with D hard to call. The germline V and J ends were trimmed by 5 bases and 2 bases, with 8 bases remaining between them. Germline CDR1 and CDR2: MNHEY and SMNVEV (reference sequence). The CDR3 runs 13 residues. The CDR3 loop is CASSRANTDTQYF. CDR3 nucleotide sequence: TGTGCCAGCAGTCGCGCAAACACAGATACGCAGTATTTT.

CDR3 bases: TGTGCCAGCAGCTTGCATGATGAGCAGTTCTTC. It specifies CASSLHDEQFF. V usage is TRBV5-6 and J usage is TRBJ2-1; the D is unclear. The CDR3 runs 11 residues. V lost 1 base to trimming and J lost 8 bases, with 4 bases between them. From germline, CDR1 is SGHDT and CDR2 YYEEEE.

The V gene is TRBV15, the J gene TRBJ1-4; tentatively, D is TRBD1 (5 bases). Per germline, CDR1 LNHNV and CDR2 YYDKDF (reference sequence). V shed 5 bases and J shed 3 bases, with 13 bases lying between them. The CDR3 is made up of 15 amino acids. The CDR3 DNA is TGTGCCACCAGCCAGACGGGGGGGTCTAATGAAAAACTGTTTTTT. Protein product: CATSQTGGSNEKLFF. The full variable domain, in which reference TRBV15 and TRBJ1-4 provide the parts outside the CDR3, is DAMVIQNPRYQVTQFGKPVTLSCSQTLNHNVMYWYQQKSSQAPKLLFHYYDKDFNNEADTPDNFQSRRPNTSFCFLDIRSPGLGDTAMYLCATSQTGGSNEKLFFGSGTQLSVL.

This clone showed up just once. The genes are TRBV7-2 and TRBJ2-3; 10 bases are a match to TRBD2. The CDR3 extends over 22 amino acids. After removal of 0 bases from V and 0 bases from J, the junction contained 18 bases not matched to a gene. Germline V CDR1 and CDR2: SGHTA, FQGNSA. This chain's CDR3 is CASSLAVGLAGVHITSTDTQYF. In DNA, the CDR3 is TGTGCCAGCAGCTTAGCGGTCGGGCTAGCGGGAGTCCACATTACTAGCACAGATACGCAGTATTTT.

The V call is TRBV7-2, the J call TRBJ2-1; TRBD2 matches 9 bases. The CDR3 covers 15 residues. Germline values: CDR1 SGHTA, CDR2 FQGNSA. J gave up 5 bases and V 2 bases, and 4 bases lay outside the gene matches. CDR3 coding DNA: TGTGCCAGCAGCTTACGCGGGAGGGACAACAATGAGCAGTTCTTC. Translation: CASSLRGRDNNEQFF.

This clone was seen more than once but under ten times. The gene calls are TRBV5-1 and TRBJ2-1, with 10 bases identical to TRBD2. CDR1 and CDR2 from the germline V gene are SGHRS and YFSETQ. V shed 1 base and J 7 bases; nucleotides not matched to a gene: 5. The CDR3 extends over 15 amino acids. CDR3 sequence (DNA): TGCGCCAGCAGCTTGTCTAGCGGGAGTATTAATGAGCAGTTCTTC. Translated: CASSLSSGSINEQFF.

This clone turned up a few times. The V call is TRBV7-9, the J call TRBJ2-5, with TRBD1 matching over 8 bases. The CDR3 has 15 amino acids. Germline V gene sequence: CDR1 SEHNR, CDR2 FQNEAQ (reference sequence). V shed 4 bases, J shed 3 bases, and the junction held 7 bases outside the gene matches. The CDR3 is CASSSAGQGEETQYF. The CDR3 DNA reads TGTGCCAGCAGCTCCGCTGGACAGGGAGAAGAGACCCAGTACTTC.

The gene calls are TRBV5-1 and TRBJ2-3; no clear D. The germline V gene has CDR1 SGHRS and CDR2 YFSETQ. V gave up 0 bases and J gave up 7 bases, with 12 bases separating them. The CDR3 length is 14 residues. CDR3 region: CASSLAQVSHTQYF. CDR3 DNA: TGCGCCAGCAGCTTGGCCCAGGTATCTCATACGCAGTATTTT.

This sequence joins TRBV19 and TRBJ2-1; D not certain. CDR1 is LNHDA and CDR2 is SQIVND in the germline V gene (reference sequence). Trimming pared 4 bases from V and 0 bases from J, leaving 13 bases between. This CDR3 has 16 amino acids. This chain's CDR3 is CASSRESLGSYNEQFF. DNA for the CDR3: TGTGCCAGTAGTAGAGAGTCCCTTGGCTCCTACAATGAGCAGTTCTTC.